The rows below give T cell receptor beta chains drawn from one sample of a study of Ad26.COV2.S vaccination and SARS-CoV-2 variants. The assay was immunoSEQ multiplex PCR, and TCRdb's table has in-frame clones only and misses some. The data contain approximately 350,000 clones, around 87% of them singletons. The source material was peripheral blood, sampled in a trial of Ad26.COV2.S vaccine versus placebo. These receptors originate from a person aged 18 to 65 who received the Ad26.COV2.S COVID-19 vaccine or a placebo. Each CDR3 is given with its conserved first and last residue. A D gene is named only where the DNA matches it firmly.

v_call: TRBV15
d_call: TRBD1
cdr3_aa: CATSRTQGTVYNSPLHF

v_call: TRBV19
d_call: -
cdr3_aa: CASRPVWGGAFF

v_call: TRBV12-3/TRBV12-4
d_call: -
cdr3_aa: CASSPGPGKGQYF

v_call: TRBV5-8
d_call: TRBD1
cdr3_aa: CASSFGQGYEKLFF

v_call: TRBV7-3
d_call: -
cdr3_aa: CASSLGSPGAGNEQFF

v_call: TRBV5-1
d_call: TRBD1
cdr3_aa: CASSEGQVDQPQHF

v_call: TRBV28
d_call: -
cdr3_aa: CASILGGGNQPQHF

v_call: TRBV30
d_call: TRBD1
cdr3_aa: CAWGQGAFAEAFF

v_call: TRBV11-3
d_call: TRBD2
cdr3_aa: CASSLDPAGGYNEQFF

v_call: TRBV4-3
d_call: TRBD1
cdr3_aa: CASSHAGTGRYNEQFF

v_call: TRBV6-2/TRBV6-3
d_call: TRBD1
cdr3_aa: CASSTGQGGNTGELFF

v_call: TRBV29-1
d_call: -
cdr3_aa: CSAPVGYGYTF

v_call: TRBV5-6
d_call: -
cdr3_aa: CASSQLSISYEQYF

v_call: TRBV27
d_call: -
cdr3_aa: CASSFSDRGLYEQYF

v_call: TRBV13
d_call: -
cdr3_aa: CASSRELNEQFF

v_call: TRBV27
d_call: -
cdr3_aa: CASTAGLYNSPLHF

v_call: TRBV30
d_call: -
cdr3_aa: CAWSVGLNYGYTF

v_call: TRBV11-3
d_call: TRBD1
cdr3_aa: CASSLAWGTGVEQYF

v_call: TRBV21-1
d_call: -
cdr3_aa: CASSKATESDEIFHEQYF

v_call: TRBV4-1
d_call: -
cdr3_aa: CASSQVPGRNEKLFF

v_call: TRBV16
d_call: TRBD1
cdr3_aa: CASSLQGTYGYTF

v_call: TRBV7-2
d_call: TRBD1
cdr3_aa: CASSSRTGGIGELFF

v_call: TRBV4-1
d_call: -
cdr3_aa: CASSPYRSQDTQYF

v_call: TRBV19
d_call: -
cdr3_aa: CASSIGGGGTNYGYTF

v_call: TRBV20-1
d_call: -
cdr3_aa: CSASLSEAFF

v_call: TRBV11-2
d_call: TRBD1
cdr3_aa: CASSGTGVVDEQYF

v_call: TRBV30
d_call: TRBD1
cdr3_aa: CAWTGGPYEQYF

v_call: TRBV27
d_call: -
cdr3_aa: CASSLRVPGALNTEAFF

v_call: TRBV10-3
d_call: -
cdr3_aa: CAISDGAGLGTYEQYF

v_call: TRBV9
d_call: -
cdr3_aa: CASSVAVGAPNTGELFF

v_call: TRBV5-1
d_call: -
cdr3_aa: CASSYRTTSLNTEAFF

v_call: TRBV7-6
d_call: -
cdr3_aa: CASSLHDTGNQPQHF

v_call: TRBV18
d_call: -
cdr3_aa: CASSPPGEQFF

v_call: TRBV27
d_call: TRBD1
cdr3_aa: CASSRQGLNEKLFF

v_call: TRBV7-8
d_call: -
cdr3_aa: CASSIGGSGANVLTF

v_call: TRBV28
d_call: -
cdr3_aa: CASSSPGDEKLFF

v_call: TRBV7-2
d_call: TRBD1
cdr3_aa: CASSLEGTGGVQPQHF

v_call: TRBV6-4
d_call: -
cdr3_aa: CASRERPGLYAEAFF

v_call: TRBV7-2
d_call: TRBD2
cdr3_aa: CASSLVVGGSLYEQYF

v_call: TRBV11-2
d_call: -
cdr3_aa: CASSLERLLNSPLHF

v_call: TRBV4-1
d_call: -
cdr3_aa: CASSQGGGPQHF

v_call: TRBV5-8
d_call: -
cdr3_aa: CASSLVESSDSYGYTF

v_call: TRBV6-6
d_call: -
cdr3_aa: CASSYDGGGTGELFF

v_call: TRBV5-6
d_call: TRBD1
cdr3_aa: CASSYIRQGKVQPQHF

v_call: TRBV5-4
d_call: -
cdr3_aa: CASSVGGQGAYYGYTF

v_call: TRBV6-5
d_call: -
cdr3_aa: CASRYQGIVTEAFF

v_call: TRBV9
d_call: -
cdr3_aa: CASSVEPNQPQHF

v_call: TRBV5-6
d_call: -
cdr3_aa: CASSPGGRGSGGELFF

v_call: TRBV19
d_call: TRBD1
cdr3_aa: CASSMDRASGNTIYF

v_call: TRBV6-5
d_call: -
cdr3_aa: CASYRGPGELFF

v_call: TRBV27
d_call: -
cdr3_aa: CASSPGHASTEAFF

v_call: TRBV6-5
d_call: -
cdr3_aa: CASSPDTWETQPQHF